A single sample is the source of the 16 T cell receptor beta chains below, sequenced in a study of cytomegalovirus exposure and HLA in healthy donors. A multiplex PCR was run with 60 Vbeta primers and 13 Jbeta primers. The table came from immunoSEQ multiplex PCR; TCRdb's copy has only in-frame clones and leaves some out. The sample holds under 150,000 clones; 70% to 80% are singletons and the top ten take roughly 1.2%. The sample consisted of PBMCs. All receptors come from a man between 50 and 59 years old in good health and CMV-seronegative.

This clone was counted once. J is TRBJ2-7 and V is TRBV7-2; TRBD1 matches at 8 bases. The ends lost 2 bases at V and 2 bases at J; junction bases unmatched: 5. From germline, CDR1 is SGHTA and CDR2 FQGNSA. The CDR3 covers 15 residues. CDR3 DNA sequence: TGTGCCAGCAGCTTAACTACAGGGGGGCCCTACGAGCAGTACTTC. It yields the protein CASSLTTGGPYEQYF. The complete variable domain, with remaining parts taken from reference TRBV7-2 and TRBJ2-7, reads GAGVSQSPSNKVTEKGKDVELRCDPISGHTALYWYRQSLGQGLEFLIYFQGNSAPDKSGLPSDRFSAERTGGSVSTLTIQRTQQEDSAVYLCASSLTTGGPYEQYFGPGTRLTVT.

This clone was detected a few times. V usage is TRBV5-1 and J usage is TRBJ2-7, with TRBD1 matching 9 bases. The trim removed 3 bases at V and 0 bases at J, leaving 1 base unmatched. Germline V gene lookup returns CDR1 SGHRS and CDR2 YFSETQ. The CDR3 consists of 14 residues. CDR3 nucleotides: TGCGCCAGCAGCTCACAGGGGGCCTCCTACGAGCAGTACTTC. The encoded protein is CASSSQGASYEQYF.

The genes are TRBV19 and TRBJ2-3; TRBD2 agrees at 11 bases. This CDR3 contains 16 residues. Germline values: CDR1 LNHDA, CDR2 SQIVND (reference sequence). The trim removed 6 bases at V and 2 bases at J, leaving 7 bases unmatched. The CDR3 DNA sequence: TGTGCCAGTAGCAAGACTAGCGGGGCTAACACAGATACGCAGTATTTT. Its translation: CASSKTSGANTDTQYF.

The chain joins TRBV11-2 to TRBJ1-1; D is unresolved. Trimming left V 1 base short and J 2 bases short, with 8 bases between. CDR3 length equals 14 residues. Germline CDR1 SGHAT, CDR2 FQNNGV. CDR3 nucleotide sequence: TGTGCCAGCAGCTTAGCGGAGGGAAACACTGAAGCTTTCTTT. Protein sequence: CASSLAEGNTEAFF.

The chain uses TRBV6-6 and TRBJ2-7; the D gene is possibly TRBD2 (5 bases). Deletions cut 6 bases from V and 0 bases from J, with 15 bases between. Germline V gene data show CDR1 as MNHNY and CDR2 as SVGAGI (reference sequence). CDR3 length equals 15 residues. CDR3 coding DNA: TGTGCCAGCAGCCGAACGGGCGAGGGCTCCTACGAGCAGTACTTC. Translating gives CASSRTGEGSYEQYF.

This clone appeared a single time. The V gene is TRBV9, the J gene TRBJ1-1, with D possibly being TRBD1 (6 bases). The CDR3 loop spans 15 amino acids. Germline CDR1 is SGDLS and CDR2 is YYNGEE. V lost 0 bases and J 4 bases, leaving 13 bases between the germline ends. The CDR3, as DNA: TGTGCCAGCAGCGTAGGACAGGCAGTAGTCACTGAAGCTTTCTTT. Translated, it gives CASSVGQAVVTEAFF.

The V gene is TRBV19, the J gene TRBJ1-5; 7 bases are a match to TRBD1. V lost 6 bases, J lost 0 bases, and 8 bases stayed unmatched. Germline loops: CDR1 LNHDA, CDR2 SQIVND (reference sequence). The CDR3 is made up of 16 amino acids. CDR3 DNA: TGTGCCAGTAGGTTGACAGGGAGATATAGCAATCAGCCCCAGCATTTT. Translated, it gives CASRLTGRYSNQPQHF.

J is TRBJ2-7 and V is TRBV6-1, with 14 bases identical to TRBD2. Germline V gene sequence: CDR1 MNHNS, CDR2 SASEGT. V was pared by 3 bases and J by 5 bases, with 12 bases of the junction left unmatched. The CDR3 is 18 residues long. DNA of the CDR3: TGTGCCAGCAGTGATTTCGGGACTAGCGGGAGTTTTATCCACGAGCAGTACTTC. Translating gives CASSDFGTSGSFIHEQYF.

V usage is TRBV13 and J usage is TRBJ1-2; 12 bases fit TRBD1. V trimming: 4 bases; J trimming: 5 bases; junction bases outside the gene matches: 5. The CDR3 is 15 residues long. Germline loops: CDR1 PRHDT, CDR2 FYEKMQ (reference sequence). The CDR3 is CASSSRGQGAYGYTF. For the CDR3, the DNA is TGTGCCAGCAGCTCTAGGGGACAGGGGGCATATGGCTACACCTTC.

V is TRBV25-1 and J is TRBJ2-1; 11 bases are a match to TRBD2. V gave up 3 bases and J gave up 10 bases; unmatched junction bases: 11. Germline V lookup: CDR1 MGHDK, CDR2 SYGVNS. The CDR3 is 16 amino acids. The CDR3 here is CASSDSGLAGGGEQFF. The CDR3 coding sequence is TGTGCCAGCAGTGACTCCGGGCTAGCGGGAGGTGGGGAGCAGTTCTTC. Complete variable domain (other parts from reference TRBV25-1 and TRBJ2-1): EADIYQTPRYLVIGTGKKITLECSQTMGHDKMYWYQQDPGMELHLIHYSYGVNSTEKGDLSSESTVSRIRTEHFPLTLESARPSHTSQYLCASSDSGLAGGGEQFFGPGTRLTVL.

The table lists this clone with a few counts. This chain uses TRBV11-2 with TRBJ2-3; TRBD2 matches at 10 bases. The CDR3 totals 16 residues. The V gene's germline CDR1 is SGHAT and CDR2 FQNNGV. Losses at the gene ends were 1 base for V and 4 bases for J; bases not matched to a gene: 5. For the CDR3, the DNA is TGTGCCAGCAGCTTAGGGTCTAGCGGGAGTGCAGATACGCAGTATTTT. This encodes CASSLGSSGSADTQYF.

Only a few counts were recorded for this clone. The J gene is TRBJ2-4, the V gene TRBV29-1, with 10 bases matching TRBD1. The CDR3 is made up of 13 amino acids. Germline CDR1 SQVTM, CDR2 ANQGSEA. V dropped 6 bases and J dropped 8; count of bases not matched to a gene: 7. In DNA, the CDR3 is TGCAGCGTCCGGACAGGGGGTGGGGACATTCAGTACTTC. Translated, it gives CSVRTGGGDIQYF.

DNA of the CDR3: TGTGCCAGCAGTGAGTACAGGGGGGCCACTGAAGCTTTCTTT. Its translation is CASSEYRGATEAFF. This chain links TRBV6-1 with TRBJ1-1; 8 bases match TRBD1. The germline V gene has CDR1 MNHNS and CDR2 SASEGT. The CDR3 runs to 14 residues. J was trimmed by 4 bases and V by 3 bases; bases with no gene match: 4.

The rearrangement joins TRBV2 to TRBJ1-1, with TRBD1 as a possible D gene (6 bases). This CDR3 spans 14 amino acids. Trimming left V 3 bases short and J 2 bases short, with 10 bases between. Looked up from germline, CDR1 is SNHLY and CDR2 is FYNNEI. The CDR3 spells CASSDGGRNTEAFF. The CDR3 nucleotides read TGTGCCAGCAGTGACGGGGGGCGTAACACTGAAGCTTTCTTT.

The chain carries TRBV7-9 and TRBJ1-1, with TRBD1 identical over 7 bases. Germline V gives CDR1 SEHNR, CDR2 FQNEAQ (reference sequence). This CDR3 region has 14 residues. The V segment lost 5 bases and the J segment 5 bases; nucleotides outside the gene matches: 8. CDR3 DNA: TGTGCCAGCAGCGCCACAGGGGATCGGACTGAAGCTTTCTTT. This translates into CASSATGDRTEAFF.

Notes on this clone: At one end the junction does not follow the germline gene, possibly because of a read error. The chain combines TRBV7-7 with TRBJ2-5; 8 positions agree with TRBD1. The V gene's germline CDR1 is SSHAT and CDR2 FNYEAQ (reference sequence). The CDR3 is 14 residues long. CDR3 loop: CASSAGQGGETQYF. For the CDR3, the DNA is TGTGCTAGCAGCGCCGGACAGGGCGGAGAGACCCAGTACTTC.